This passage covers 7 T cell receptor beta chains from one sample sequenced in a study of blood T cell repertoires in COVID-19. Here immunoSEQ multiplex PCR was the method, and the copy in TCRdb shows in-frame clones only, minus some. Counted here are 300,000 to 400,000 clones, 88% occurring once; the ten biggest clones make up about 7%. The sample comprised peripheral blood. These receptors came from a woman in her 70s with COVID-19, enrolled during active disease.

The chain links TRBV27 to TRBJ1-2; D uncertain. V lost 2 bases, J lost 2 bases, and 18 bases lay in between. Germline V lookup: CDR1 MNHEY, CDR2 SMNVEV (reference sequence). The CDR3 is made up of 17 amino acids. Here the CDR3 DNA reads TGTGCCAGCAGTTTAGGCGGACTGGGAGAGACGAACTATGGCTACACCTTC. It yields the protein CASSLGGLGETNYGYTF.

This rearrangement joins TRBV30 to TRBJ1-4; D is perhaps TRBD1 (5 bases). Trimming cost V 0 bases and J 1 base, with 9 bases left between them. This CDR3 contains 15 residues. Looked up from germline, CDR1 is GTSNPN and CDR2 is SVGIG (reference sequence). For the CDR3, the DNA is TGTGCCTGGAGTGTTGCGGGGGGAACTAATGAAAAACTGTTTTTT. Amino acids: CAWSVAGGTNEKLFF.

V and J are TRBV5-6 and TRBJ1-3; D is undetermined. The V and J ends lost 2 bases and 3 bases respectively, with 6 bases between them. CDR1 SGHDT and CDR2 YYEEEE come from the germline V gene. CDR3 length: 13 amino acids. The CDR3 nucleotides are TGTGCCAGCAGCTTTCTGTATGGAAACACCATATATTTT. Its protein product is CASSFLYGNTIYF.

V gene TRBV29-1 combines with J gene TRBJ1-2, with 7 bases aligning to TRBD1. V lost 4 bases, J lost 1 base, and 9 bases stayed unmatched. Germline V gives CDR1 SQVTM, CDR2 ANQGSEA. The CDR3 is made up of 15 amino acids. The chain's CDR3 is CSVVGDSSFNYGYTF. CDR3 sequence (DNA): TGCAGCGTTGTGGGGGACAGCTCCTTTAACTATGGCTACACCTTC.

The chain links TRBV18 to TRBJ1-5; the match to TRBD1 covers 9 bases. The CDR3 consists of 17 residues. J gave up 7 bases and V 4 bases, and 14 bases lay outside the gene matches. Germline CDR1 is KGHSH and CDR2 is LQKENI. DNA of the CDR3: TGTGCCAGCTCACTTCGAAATCCGGGACAGGGCCAGCAGCCCCAGCATTTT. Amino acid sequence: CASSLRNPGQGQQPQHF.

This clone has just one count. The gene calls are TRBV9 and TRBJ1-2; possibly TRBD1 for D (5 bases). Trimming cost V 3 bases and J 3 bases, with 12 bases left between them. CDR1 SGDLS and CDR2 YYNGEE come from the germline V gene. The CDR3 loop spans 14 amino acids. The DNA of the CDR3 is TGTGCCAGCAGCGCCCTTGGGGGGGACTATGGCTACACCTTC. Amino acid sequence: CASSALGGDYGYTF.

The DNA for the CDR3 is TGTGCCAGCAGTGGAGATCCTACCTACAATGAGCAGTTCTTC. Translating it yields CASSGDPTYNEQFF. The chain combines TRBV2 with TRBJ2-1; D gene uncertain. V lost 4 bases, J lost 2 bases, and 9 bases lay in between. The CDR3 is 14 amino acids. In germline, CDR1 is SNHLY, CDR2 FYNNEI. The entire variable domain, with the rest obtained from reference TRBV2 and TRBJ2-1, is as follows: EPEVTQTPSHQVTQMGQEVILRCVPISNHLYFYWYRQILGQKVEFLVSFYNNEISEKSEIFDDQFSVERPDGSNFTLKIRSTKLEDSAMYFCASSGDPTYNEQFFGPGTRLTVL.